This entry is about one T cell receptor (beta chain). Its antigen is not known. The PCR made use of 60 Vbeta and 13 Jbeta primers. Generated by immunoSEQ multiplex PCR, the TCRdb table keeps only in-frame clones and is missing some. The sample has around 250,000 clones, nearly 95% seen once. The data were obtained in a study of cytomegalovirus exposure and HLA in healthy donors. Study outcomes and limitations: Later work associated 16,951 TCR beta sequences with HLA alleles at 0.05 false discovery rate.

This clonotype was sampled from a girl aged 2 to 10 in good health and CMV-seronegative. Sequenced sample: PBMCs.

CDR3 region: CASSPDVGGGRNNSPLHF. The CDR3, as DNA: TGTGCCAGCAGTCCCGACGTGGGCGGGGGCAGGAATAATTCACCCCTCCACTTT. The genes are TRBV28 and TRBJ1-6; D possibly corresponds to TRBD1 (6 bases). From germline, CDR1 is MDHEN and CDR2 SYDVKM. V dropped 5 bases and J dropped 5 bases, with 22 bases sitting between them. This CDR3 has 18 residues.